These 21 T cell receptor beta chains were all obtained from the same sample, sequenced in a study of TIL therapy for anti-PD-1-resistant metastatic lung cancer. The immunoSEQ assay was v3. TCRdb keeps only in-frame clones here, not all; method: immunoSEQ multiplex PCR. The table lists more than 12,000 clones, about 84% of them singletons. Time point meaning: pre-treatment sample, taken before nivolumab and TIL therapy. Specimen: blood, collected at baseline. These receptors all come from a person aged 30 to 80 with non-small cell lung cancer.

This chain connects TRBV5-6 to TRBJ2-2; the D is unclear. The CDR3 sequence is 14 residues long. The ends were cut back, 4 bases at V and 6 bases at J, with 13 bases in the middle. Germline CDR1 reads SGHDT; CDR2 reads YYEEEE. The CDR3 sequence is CASSADKWSGELFF. In DNA, the CDR3 is TGTGCCAGCAGCGCCGACAAATGGTCCGGGGAGCTGTTTTTT.

This clone was recorded only once. V usage is TRBV30 and J usage is TRBJ1-1; no clear D. The CDR3 runs to 14 residues. Trimming removed 2 bases at V and 2 bases at J, with 12 bases between. The germline gives CDR1 GTSNPN, CDR2 SVGIG (reference sequence). CDR3 in amino acids: CAWSLGSANTEAFF. CDR3 nucleotide sequence: TGTGCCTGGAGTTTGGGATCAGCTAACACTGAAGCTTTCTTT.

V usage is TRBV7-9 and J usage is TRBJ1-1; D remains unclear. Trimming removed 1 base from V and 11 bases from J, with 8 bases in between. The CDR3 covers 11 residues. Germline CDR1 and CDR2: SEHNR and FQNEAQ (reference sequence). CDR3 sequence (DNA): TGTGCCAGCAGCTTAGGGGTTTATGCTTTCTTT. This translates into CASSLGVYAFF. The variable domain in full, completed from reference TRBV7-9 and TRBJ1-1, reads DTGVSQNPRHKITKRGQNVTFRCDPISEHNRLYWYRQTLGQGPEFLTYFQNEAQLEKSRLLSDRFSAERPKGSFSTLEIQRTEQGDSAMYLCASSLGVYAFFGQGTRLTVV.

V usage is TRBV6-1 and J usage is TRBJ2-5, with 8 bases lining up with TRBD1. This CDR3 spans 15 amino acids. Germline lookup yields CDR1 MNHNS and CDR2 SASEGT. V lost 4 bases and J lost 5; bases outside the gene matches: 9. This CDR3 is CASSAPTGVGETQYF. The CDR3 DNA sequence: TGTGCCAGCAGTGCACCGACAGGGGTAGGGGAGACCCAGTACTTC.

The J gene is TRBJ2-3, the V gene TRBV6-5, with D unclear. V lost 6 bases to trimming and J lost 4 bases, with 14 bases between them. Germline V CDR1 and CDR2: MNHEY, SVGAGI. The CDR3 consists of 14 residues. Here the CDR3 reads CASRSPARADTQYF. CDR3 DNA: TGTGCCAGCAGATCCCCGGCTAGAGCAGATACGCAGTATTTT.

The chain employs TRBV4-2 and TRBJ2-3, with D perhaps being TRBD1 or TRBD2 (5 bases each). The CDR3 is 16 residues long. Germline V lookup: CDR1 LGHNA, CDR2 YNFKEQ. V was shortened by 6 bases and J by 0 bases, with 16 bases between the two germline ends. The CDR3 spells CASRLIGAASTDTQYF. The CDR3 DNA follows: TGTGCCAGCAGATTAATCGGGGCGGCTAGCACAGATACGCAGTATTTT.

The chain is built from TRBV19 and TRBJ2-1; 8 bases align to TRBD1. J lost 8 bases, V lost 3 bases, and 6 bases had no gene match. This CDR3 has 14 amino acids. Germline CDR1 and CDR2: LNHDA and SQIVND (reference sequence). CDR3 coding DNA: TGTGCCAGTAGTATCAGACAGGGGATGCATGAGCAGTTCTTC. It yields the protein CASSIRQGMHEQFF. The entire variable domain, with the rest obtained from reference TRBV19 and TRBJ2-1, is as follows: DGGITQSPKYLFRKEGQNVTLSCEQNLNHDAMYWYRQDPGQGLRLIYYSQIVNDFQKGDIAEGYSVSREKKESFPLTVTSAQKNPTAFYLCASSIRQGMHEQFFGPGTRLTVL.

J is TRBJ1-1 and V is TRBV19; D unresolved. The CDR3 totals 14 residues. CDR1 is LNHDA and CDR2 is SQIVND in the germline V gene (reference sequence). V was trimmed by 3 bases and J by 2 bases, leaving 10 bases between them. CDR3 protein: CASSILGANTEAFF. The CDR3 DNA follows: TGTGCCAGTAGTATTCTGGGAGCTAACACTGAAGCTTTCTTT.

This sequence joins TRBV27 and TRBJ1-1, with a tentative D call TRBD1 (5 bases). The CDR3 has 14 residues. The germline gives CDR1 MNHEY, CDR2 SMNVEV (reference sequence). Trimming stripped 3 bases from V and 11 bases from J, with 19 bases between. In nucleotides, the CDR3 is TGTGCCAGCAGTTTGTTAGGGACCGGGTCCGGGGCTTTCTTT. Amino acids: CASSLLGTGSGAFF.

V and J are TRBV5-1 and TRBJ1-6, with a tentative D call TRBD1 (5 bases). Trimming took off 4 bases at V and 0 bases at J, with 11 bases between the two ends. CDR3 length equals 16 residues. Germline V gives CDR1 SGHRS, CDR2 YFSETQ. CDR3 amino acids: CASSGGVSSYNSPLHF. CDR3 coding DNA: TGCGCCAGCAGCGGGGGGGTGAGCTCCTATAATTCACCCCTCCACTTT.

The chain employs TRBV19 and TRBJ2-1, with 9 positions matching TRBD1. This CDR3 is built from 17 residues. Germline CDR1 reads LNHDA; CDR2 reads SQIVND (reference sequence). The V segment lost 4 bases and the J segment 4 bases; nucleotides outside the gene matches: 11. CDR3 residues: CASSRGHRGRGYNEQFF. Written as DNA, the CDR3 is TGTGCCAGTAGTAGGGGACACAGGGGGCGCGGGTACAATGAGCAGTTCTTC.

The chain couples TRBV15 to TRBJ1-2; perhaps TRBD1 as D (5 bases). CDR1 is LNHNV and CDR2 is YYDKDF in the germline V gene (reference sequence). The CDR3 loop spans 15 amino acids. V lost 0 bases and J lost 7, with 15 bases in between. CDR3 DNA: TGTGCCACCAGCAGAGAACGGAACGGGGCCCGTGGCTACACCTTC. Translated, it gives CATSRERNGARGYTF. The whole variable domain, remainder taken from reference TRBV15 and TRBJ1-2, is DAMVIQNPRYQVTQFGKPVTLSCSQTLNHNVMYWYQQKSSQAPKLLFHYYDKDFNNEADTPDNFQSRRPNTSFCFLDIRSPGLGDTAMYLCATSRERNGARGYTFGSGTRLTVV.

The V and J genes are TRBV28 and TRBJ2-5, with D unresolved. TRBJ2-7 matches the DNA end more closely, so the J call is doubtful. The CDR3 spans 16 residues. The V gene's germline CDR1 is MDHEN and CDR2 SYDVKM. CDR3 sequence: CASSPTRRLGYYEQYF. The CDR3 bases are TGTGCCAGCAGCCCTACCCGCCGCCTGGGATACTACGAGCAGTACTTC.

This clone came up a few times. The V call is TRBV6-5, the J call TRBJ2-4; possibly TRBD1 for D (5 bases). Germline CDR1 and CDR2: MNHEY and SVGAGI. Trimming stripped 2 bases from V and 9 bases from J, with 14 bases between. The CDR3 is 14 amino acids. CDR3 protein: CASSYRQPGVIQYF. The CDR3 bases are TGTGCCAGCAGTTACCGACAGCCTGGGGTCATTCAGTACTTC.

The rearrangement uses TRBV2 and TRBJ2-5; tentatively, D is TRBD1 (6 bases). The germline V and J ends were trimmed by 8 bases and 2 bases, with 15 bases remaining between them. Germline CDR1 and CDR2: SNHLY and FYNNEI. There are 14 residues in the CDR3. The CDR3 region is CASSGQTKQETQYF. The CDR3 bases are TGTGCCAGCTCCGGACAGACTAAACAAGAGACCCAGTACTTC.

The gene calls are TRBV5-1 and TRBJ2-4, with D hard to call. Trimming left V 3 bases short and J 2 bases short, with 18 bases between. CDR1 is SGHRS, CDR2 YFSETQ, per germline. The CDR3 loop spans 17 amino acids. Here the CDR3 reads CASSSSPSIGSKNIQYF. The CDR3 DNA reads TGCGCCAGCAGCTCCTCTCCTTCGATCGGTTCCAAAAACATTCAGTACTTC.

This clone was seen only a few times. The J gene is TRBJ2-1, the V gene TRBV7-3, with TRBD1 matching over 8 bases. The CDR3 loop spans 15 amino acids. V trimming: 5 bases; J trimming: 4 bases; junction bases outside the gene matches: 7. In germline, CDR1 is SGHTA, CDR2 FQGTGA. The DNA of the CDR3 is TGTGCCAGCAGCCCGGACAGGGCTAAATACAATGAGCAGTTCTTC. Its protein is CASSPDRAKYNEQFF.

The chain is built from TRBV9 and TRBJ2-3; no clear D. Looked up from germline, CDR1 is SGDLS and CDR2 is YYNGEE. The V and J ends lost 2 bases and 6 bases respectively, with 13 bases between them. The CDR3 consists of 14 residues. The CDR3 DNA reads as TGTGCCAGCAGCGTTGCCTTTTGGGCGGATACGCAGTATTTT. The encoded protein is CASSVAFWADTQYF.

The chain has TRBV7-2 and TRBJ1-1; no firm D call. Germline V gene lookup returns CDR1 SGHTA and CDR2 FQGNSA. This CDR3 spans 14 amino acids. V was clipped by 5 bases and J by 1 base, with 11 bases between them. Here the CDR3 DNA reads TGTGCCAGCAGCCTTCGCCCACAGAACACTGAAGCTTTCTTT. It encodes CASSLRPQNTEAFF.

This clone has more than one count but fewer than ten. This chain connects TRBV18 to TRBJ2-7; TRBD1 might be the D (5 bases). The germline V gene has CDR1 KGHSH and CDR2 LQKENI. Trimming removed 3 bases from V and 4 bases from J, with 10 bases in between. The CDR3 sequence is 13 residues long. CDR3 region: CASSPSTEYEQYF. DNA for the CDR3: TGTGCCAGCTCACCCTCGACAGAGTACGAGCAGTACTTC.

The chain combines TRBV9 with TRBJ2-3, with 9 bases lining up with TRBD2. J lost 5 bases, V lost 0 bases, and 10 bases had no gene match. The CDR3 contains 17 residues. The germline CDR1 and CDR2 sequences are SGDLS and YYNGEE. CDR3 coding DNA: TGTGCCAGCAGCGTAGTTAGTAGCGGGGGTATAGGAGATACGCAGTATTTT. Its translation is CASSVVSSGGIGDTQYF.